This T cell receptor (beta chain) emerged from a study of tumor-infiltrating lymphocytes in oesophageal squamous cell carcinoma. MiXCR, run by TCRdb on the PCR reads, gives a single entry per CDR3 protein. The sample yields 13,000 or so distinct CDR3 sequences, around 56% seen once. The table lists this clonotype with many counts. The sequence was collected from a female donor with esophageal squamous cell carcinoma. Sequenced sample: blood.

In DNA, the CDR3 is TGTGCCAGCAGTGAGGAACAGGGGGCTGAAGAGACCCAGTACTTC. Protein: CASSEEQGAEETQYF. The chain uses TRBV2 and TRBJ2-5, with 9 bases lining up with TRBD1. After removal of 3 bases from V and 3 bases from J, the junction contained 5 bases not matched to a gene. The germline V gene has CDR1 SNHLY and CDR2 FYNNEI. The CDR3 extends over 15 amino acids.